There are a few counts of the clone carrying this T cell receptor (beta chain). Its antigen is still unknown. The data were obtained in a study of T-cell reconstitution after alpha-beta-depleted transplantation in children. Germline V gene data show CDR1 as MDHEN and CDR2 as SYDVKM. The CDR3 extends over 15 amino acids. V lost 6 bases to trimming and J lost 7 bases; unmatched junction nucleotides: 14. Study-wide points: There were reportedly several hundred expanded graft clones from which alpha-beta T cells came about two months after transplant.

Construction of the TCRbeta library involved unique molecular identifiers. From the PCR reads, TCRdb called clonotypes with MiXCR, one entry per CDR3 protein. This table has about 310,000 distinct CDR3 sequences, around 25% appearing once. This clonotype originated in a male patient between 10 and 17 years old who had a stem cell transplant for acute lymphoblastic leukemia, so the T cells may come from the graft donor. The chain couples TRBV28 to TRBJ2-7, with 8 bases that match TRBD1. The sequencing used PBMCs, mostly from graft donor cells, collected 180 days after TCRalphabeta/CD19-depleted stem cell transplant. The CDR3 nucleotides read TGTGCCAGCAGCTCACTATCGACAGGGGAAAGTGAGCAGTACTTC. This translates into CASSSLSTGESEQYF.